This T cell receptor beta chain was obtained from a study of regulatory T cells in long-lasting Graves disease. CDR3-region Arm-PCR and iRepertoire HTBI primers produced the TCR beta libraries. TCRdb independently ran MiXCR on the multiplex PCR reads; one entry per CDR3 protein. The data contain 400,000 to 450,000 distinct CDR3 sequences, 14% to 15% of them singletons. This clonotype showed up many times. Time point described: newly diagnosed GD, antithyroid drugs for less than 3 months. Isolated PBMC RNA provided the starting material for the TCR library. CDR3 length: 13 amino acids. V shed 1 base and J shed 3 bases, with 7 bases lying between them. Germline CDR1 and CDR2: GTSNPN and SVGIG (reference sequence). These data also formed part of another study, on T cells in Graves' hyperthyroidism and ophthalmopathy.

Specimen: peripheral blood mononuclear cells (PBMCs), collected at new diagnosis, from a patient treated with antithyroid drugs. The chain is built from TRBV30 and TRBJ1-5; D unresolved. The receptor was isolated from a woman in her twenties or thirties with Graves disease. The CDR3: CAWSARFNQPQHF. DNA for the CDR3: TGTGCCTGGAGTGCCCGCTTCAATCAGCCCCAGCATTTT. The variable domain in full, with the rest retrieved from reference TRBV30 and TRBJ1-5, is SQTIHQWPATLVQPVGSPLSLECTVEGTSNPNLYWYRQAAGRGLQLLFYSVGIGQISSEVPQNLSASRPQDRQFILSSKKLLLSDSGFYLCAWSARFNQPQHFGDGTRLSIL.